These 31 T cell receptor beta chains originate from one sample sequenced in a study of blood T cell repertoires in COVID-19. Sequenced by immunoSEQ multiplex PCR; TCRdb stores in-frame clones only, minus some. The sample shows approximately 100,000 clones, about 79% of them seen only once. The sequenced sample consisted of peripheral blood. These receptors all stem from a woman at least 80 years old with active or convalescent COVID-19.

The chain uses TRBV5-1 and TRBJ1-4; tentative D call: TRBD1 (6 bases). CDR1 is SGHRS, CDR2 YFSETQ, per germline. There are 16 residues in the CDR3. V was clipped by 0 bases and J by 5 bases, with 14 bases between them. CDR3 in DNA: TGCGCCAGCAGCTTGGTACAGGGACGGCAAAATGAAAAACTGTTTTTT. This encodes CASSLVQGRQNEKLFF.

This chain uses TRBV19 with TRBJ1-4, with D perhaps matching TRBD1 (6 bases). CDR1 is LNHDA and CDR2 is SQIVND in the germline V gene (reference sequence). The V end was cut by 7 bases, the J end by 3 bases, with 18 bases between. This CDR3 is built from 16 residues. The DNA of the CDR3 is TGTGCCAGTACCCTCGGGGGGCGCCTGTCTAATGAAAAACTGTTTTTT. It translates to CASTLGGRLSNEKLFF.

The rearrangement joins TRBV2 to TRBJ1-1; a weak D match, TRBD1 (6 bases). With 5 bases removed from V and 3 bases from J, the gap between germline ends came to 13 bases. CDR3 length: 14 amino acids. Germline CDR1 reads SNHLY; CDR2 reads FYNNEI. The CDR3 nucleotides are TGTGCCAGCAGTAACCAACAGGGATACACTGAAGCTTTCTTT. Encoded protein: CASSNQQGYTEAFF. Based on the CDR3 plus reference TRBV2 and TRBJ1-1, the full variable domain is EPEVTQTPSHQVTQMGQEVILRCVPISNHLYFYWYRQILGQKVEFLVSFYNNEISEKSEIFDDQFSVERPDGSNFTLKIRSTKLEDSAMYFCASSNQQGYTEAFFGQGTRLTVV.

The chain joins TRBV6-5 to TRBJ2-7; TRBD2 is a possible D gene (5 bases). The V end lost 7 bases, the J end lost 3 bases, and 16 bases lay between the germline ends. Germline loops: CDR1 MNHEY, CDR2 SVGAGI. The CDR3 is 14 amino acids. This chain's CDR3 is CASKSDWINYEQYF. The CDR3 nucleotides are TGTGCCAGCAAGTCGGACTGGATAAACTACGAGCAGTACTTC.

The sample holds a few counts of this clone. Here the CDR3 reads CASSQSWGGTEQFF. CDR3 bases: TGCGCCAGCAGCCAATCTTGGGGGGGTACTGAGCAGTTCTTC. The chain is built from TRBV4-3 and TRBJ2-1, with 7 bases that match TRBD2. With V trimmed by 2 bases and J by 9 bases, 7 bases remained unmatched. CDR1 LGHNA and CDR2 YSLEER come from the germline V gene. The CDR3 covers 14 residues.

The rearrangement links TRBV3-1 (or the pseudogene TRBV3-2) to TRBJ2-7; 10 positions agree with TRBD1. In germline, CDR1 is LGHDT, CDR2 YNNKEL (reference sequence). CDR3 length: 15 residues. V lost 4 bases and J lost 3; bases outside the gene matches: 6. The CDR3 DNA reads as TGTGCCAGCAGCCTACTCGGACAGGGGGACTACGAGCAGTACTTC. It encodes CASSLLGQGDYEQYF.

This clone has a single count. The V and J genes are TRBV2 and TRBJ1-3, with D unclear. The length of the CDR3 is 14 residues. The germline V gene has CDR1 SNHLY and CDR2 FYNNEI. V was clipped by 4 bases and J by 1 base, with 8 bases between them. The DNA of the CDR3 is TGTGCCAGCAGTGCGGTCAGGTCTGGAAACACCATATATTTT. This translates into CASSAVRSGNTIYF.

The count of this clone is one. This sequence joins TRBV28 and TRBJ2-2, with D possibly being TRBD1 (5 bases). Trimming removed 5 bases from V and 7 bases from J, with 17 bases in between. Germline V CDR1 and CDR2: MDHEN, SYDVKM. The CDR3 runs to 15 residues. This CDR3 is CASSTRGRQGGELFF. CDR3 DNA: TGTGCCAGCAGTACCAGAGGAAGGCAGGGCGGGGAGCTGTTTTTT.

DNA for the CDR3: TGTGCCAGCACCCCGAGCGGGGGCACTGAAGCTTTCTTT. Protein sequence: CASTPSGGTEAFF. V is TRBV6-5 and J is TRBJ1-1; D perhaps matches TRBD1 (5 bases). From germline, CDR1 is MNHEY and CDR2 SVGAGI. There are 13 residues in the CDR3. Between the trimmed V and J ends, which lost 7 bases and 4 bases, there was a span of 13 bases.

V usage is TRBV5-1 and J usage is TRBJ2-1, with a weak D call TRBD1 (5 bases). The germline V gene has CDR1 SGHRS and CDR2 YFSETQ. V was pared by 2 bases and J by 0 bases, with 9 bases between. The CDR3 loop spans 15 amino acids. The CDR3 loop reads CASSFSRDSYNEQFF. The CDR3, as DNA: TGCGCCAGCAGCTTTTCCAGGGACTCCTACAATGAGCAGTTCTTC.

The J gene is TRBJ1-2, the V gene TRBV6-2 or TRBV6-3; 7 bases map to TRBD1. Germline V gene data show CDR1 as MNHEY and CDR2 as SVGEGT. The CDR3 loop spans 14 amino acids. V dropped 3 bases and J dropped 3; count of bases not matched to a gene: 4. The CDR3 sequence is CASSYQGGDYGYTF. CDR3 nucleotides: TGTGCCAGCAGTTATCAAGGGGGCGACTATGGCTACACCTTC.

V is TRBV18 and J is TRBJ2-7; D perhaps matches TRBD1 (5 bases). The CDR3 runs 15 residues. Germline CDR1 reads KGHSH; CDR2 reads LQKENI. Between the trimmed V and J ends, which lost 4 bases and 0 bases, there was a span of 13 bases. The CDR3 spells CASSLPGQISYEQYF. CDR3 DNA: TGTGCCAGCTCACTCCCAGGGCAAATCTCCTACGAGCAGTACTTC.

V is TRBV5-1 and J is TRBJ1-6; TRBD1 agrees at 9 bases. The CDR3 length is 15 residues. Germline CDR1 SGHRS, CDR2 YFSETQ. After removal of 0 bases from V and 9 bases from J, the junction contained 4 bases not matched to a gene. In DNA, the CDR3 is TGCGCCAGCAGCTTGGCCGGACAGGGGAGTTCACCCCTCCACTTT. This translates into CASSLAGQGSSPLHF. The full variable domain, in which reference TRBV5-1 and TRBJ1-6 provide the parts outside the CDR3, is KAGVTQTPRYLIKTRGQQVTLSCSPISGHRSVSWYQQTPGQGLQFLFEYFSETQRNKGNFPGRFSGRQFSNSRSEMNVSTLELGDSALYLCASSLAGQGSSPLHFGNGTRLTVT.

V and J are TRBV5-6 and TRBJ1-2; 8 nucleotides agree with TRBD1. The CDR3 is made up of 16 amino acids. V was pared by 7 bases and J by 8 bases, with 19 bases of the junction left unmatched. Germline CDR1 is SGHDT and CDR2 is YYEEEE. The CDR3 sequence: CASHPPDRVSRGGYTF. The DNA of the CDR3 is TGTGCCAGCCACCCTCCGGACAGGGTGTCTCGTGGAGGCTACACCTTC. The full variable domain, with the rest looked up from reference TRBV5-6 and TRBJ1-2, is DAGVTQSPTHLIKTRGQQVTLRCSPKSGHDTVSWYQQALGQGPQFIFQYYEEEERQRGNFPDRFSGHQFPNYSSELNVNALLLGDSALYLCASHPPDRVSRGGYTFGSGTRLTVV.

The rearrangement joins TRBV7-8 to TRBJ1-5; D remains unclear. The V and J ends lost 2 bases and 5 bases respectively, with 13 bases between them. CDR3 length equals 15 residues. Germline CDR1 reads SGHVS; CDR2 reads FQNEAQ. The CDR3: CASSLSSRADQPQHF. Here the CDR3 DNA reads TGTGCCAGCAGCTTATCCTCGCGGGCAGATCAGCCCCAGCATTTT.

The chain joins TRBV12-3 or TRBV12-4 to TRBJ2-3, with D unresolved. The CDR3 extends over 13 amino acids. V was trimmed by 9 bases and J by 1 base, leaving 11 bases between them. The CDR3 region is CARDMECTDTQYF. The CDR3 nucleotides read TGTGCCAGAGACATGGAATGCACAGATACGCAGTATTTT.

V usage is TRBV7-2 and J usage is TRBJ1-2; D remains ambiguous. The germline V gene has CDR1 SGHTA and CDR2 FQGNSA. V shed 1 base and J shed 5 bases, with 5 bases lying between them. The CDR3 is 12 amino acids. The chain's CDR3 is CASSLGTYGYTF. For the CDR3, the DNA is TGTGCCAGCAGCTTAGGAACTTATGGCTACACCTTC.

The chain has TRBV6-1 and TRBJ1-2; possible D gene TRBD1, 5 bases. The CDR3 consists of 14 residues. The germline gives CDR1 MNHNS, CDR2 SASEGT. V lost 0 bases and J 4 bases, leaving 9 bases between the germline ends. The CDR3 nucleotides are TGTGCCAGCAGTGAAGCTCTGGGGCCCTATGGCTACACCTTC. Translated: CASSEALGPYGYTF.

V is TRBV18 and J is TRBJ1-1; 7 nucleotides line up with TRBD1. The germline V gene has CDR1 KGHSH and CDR2 LQKENI. This CDR3 comprises 16 residues. V shed 2 bases, J shed 6 bases, and the junction held 12 bases outside the gene matches. The CDR3 is CASSPGTAVRTSEAFF. CDR3 in DNA: TGTGCCAGCTCACCAGGGACAGCCGTTAGGACCTCTGAAGCTTTCTTT.

The chain is built from TRBV27 and TRBJ2-3; TRBD2 matches at 8 bases. This CDR3 region has 15 residues. J was trimmed by 7 bases and V by 4 bases; bases with no gene match: 10. Germline CDR1 reads MNHEY; CDR2 reads SMNVEV (reference sequence). CDR3 sequence: CASSSYRTSPNTQYF. Written as DNA, the CDR3 is TGTGCCAGCAGTTCTTATAGGACTAGCCCGAATACGCAGTATTTT.

The chain links TRBV7-3 to TRBJ2-3, with 7 bases identical to TRBD2. Germline trimming cut 4 bases from V and 3 bases from J; bases unmatched to any gene: 4. The CDR3 length is 14 residues. Germline V CDR1 and CDR2: SGHTA, FQGTGA. The CDR3 DNA follows: TGTGCCAGCAGCTACCAAGCGGGAACAGATACGCAGTATTTT. It is translated as CASSYQAGTDTQYF. Full variable domain (outside the CDR3, taken from reference TRBV7-3 and TRBJ2-3): GAGVSQTPSNKVTEKGKYVELRCDPISGHTALYWYRQSLGQGPEFLIYFQGTGAADDSGLPNDRFFAVRPEGSVSTLKIQRTERGDSAVYLCASSYQAGTDTQYFGPGTRLTVL.

This rearrangement joins TRBV5-6 to TRBJ2-2; 9 nucleotides agree with TRBD1. Germline V gene sequence: CDR1 SGHDT, CDR2 YYEEEE. The V segment lost 4 bases and the J segment 5 bases; nucleotides outside the gene matches: 9. The CDR3 totals 16 residues. CDR3 residues: CASSLPTGGVTGELFF. The CDR3 bases are TGTGCCAGCAGCCTTCCGACAGGGGGGGTAACCGGGGAGCTGTTTTTT.

This clone is a singleton in its sample. This sequence joins TRBV6-5 and TRBJ2-2; the match to TRBD1 covers 9 bases. Losses at the gene ends were 8 bases for V and 5 bases for J; bases not matched to a gene: 6. Per the germline V gene, CDR1 is MNHEY and CDR2 is SVGAGI. The CDR3 consists of 14 residues. The CDR3 coding sequence is TGTGCCAGCCCCCGGGACAGGGCTACCGGGGAGCTGTTTTTT. This gives the protein CASPRDRATGELFF.

The count of this clone is one. V gene TRBV9 combines with J gene TRBJ1-1, with 7 nucleotides matching TRBD1. CDR1 is SGDLS and CDR2 is YYNGEE in the germline V gene. Unmatched junction bases numbered 9, after V lost 2 bases and J lost 5 bases. This CDR3 has 15 amino acids. CDR3 sequence (DNA): TGTGCCAGCAGCGTCGCGACAGGGTTTAAGACTGAAGCTTTCTTT. Protein: CASSVATGFKTEAFF.

The chain combines TRBV11-2 with TRBJ2-4; maybe TRBD1 (6 bases). Trimming removed 3 bases from V and 8 bases from J, with 17 bases in between. CDR1 is SGHAT and CDR2 is FQNNGV in the germline V gene. This CDR3 has 15 residues. The CDR3 loop reads CASSFQGIKMDIQYF. CDR3 nucleotide sequence: TGTGCCAGCAGCTTCCAGGGGATTAAAATGGACATTCAGTACTTC.

V gene TRBV5-1 combines with J gene TRBJ1-1; 7 positions agree with TRBD1. This CDR3 comprises 15 residues. Germline assignment: CDR1 SGHRS and CDR2 YFSETQ. V shed 0 bases, J shed 5 bases, and the junction held 7 bases outside the gene matches. Here the CDR3 DNA reads TGCGCCAGCAGCTTGGTTTGGCAGGGGGAGACTGAAGCTTTCTTT. It encodes CASSLVWQGETEAFF.

The chain couples TRBV19 to TRBJ1-1; 10 positions match TRBD1. With 6 bases clipped from V and 7 bases from J, the junction kept 5 bases outside the gene matches. Germline V lookup: CDR1 LNHDA, CDR2 SQIVND (reference sequence). There are 13 residues in the CDR3. The CDR3 nucleotides are TGTGCCAGTAGAAGACAGGGGGCCGTTGAAGCTTTCTTT. It translates to CASRRQGAVEAFF.

CDR3 in DNA: TGTGCCACCAGTGATTTTGAGGGGGGGCGAAACACTGAAGCTTTCTTT. Encoded protein: CATSDFEGGRNTEAFF. The chain recombines TRBV24-1 with TRBJ1-1, with TRBD1 as a possible D gene (6 bases). Germline CDR1 reads KGHDR; CDR2 reads SFDVKD. Between the trimmed V and J ends, which lost 1 base and 2 bases, there was a span of 13 bases. CDR3 length equals 16 residues.

CDR3 DNA: TGCAGCGCGTCAAGGGACAGCTCCTACGAGCAGTACTTC. Its protein is CSASRDSSYEQYF. This sequence joins TRBV29-1 and TRBJ2-7; 7 bases are a match to TRBD1. With V trimmed by 7 bases and J by 0 bases, 6 bases remained unmatched. The CDR3 runs to 13 residues. CDR1 and CDR2 from the germline V gene are SQVTM and ANQGSEA.

The V gene is TRBV6-2 or TRBV6-3, the J gene TRBJ1-2, with TRBD1 matching over 7 bases. Germline trimming cut 5 bases from V and 7 bases from J; bases unmatched to any gene: 13. The length of the CDR3 is 15 residues. Germline assignment: CDR1 MNHEY and CDR2 SVGEGT. CDR3 sequence reads: CASSARAGGGSGYTF. The CDR3 DNA reads TGTGCCAGCAGTGCCAGGGCAGGGGGAGGCTCTGGCTACACCTTC.

V and J are TRBV19 and TRBJ2-1; D is unclear. The V end lost 0 bases, the J end lost 5 bases, and 8 bases lay between the germline ends. The CDR3 is 14 amino acids. Germline lookup yields CDR1 LNHDA and CDR2 SQIVND (reference sequence). The CDR3 region has the DNA TGTGCCAGTAGTATAGATTCGCAGGACAATGAGCAGTTCTTC. Its translation: CASSIDSQDNEQFF.